The 19 T cell receptor beta chains reported below all come from one sample, sequenced in a study of blood T cell repertoires in COVID-19. TCRdb keeps only in-frame clones here, not all; method: immunoSEQ multiplex PCR. The top ten clones hold roughly 7.3% of a sample with roughly 570,000 clones, roughly 91% of them seen once. The sequencing input was peripheral blood. The receptors come from a woman in her fifties or sixties with COVID-19, enrolled during active disease.

The chain is built from TRBV21-1 and TRBJ2-3; the table's TRBD2 call for D was not verified on the DNA. TRBV21-1 is a pseudogene. The CDR3 runs to 14 residues. The CDR3 loop reads CASSKEPWTDTQYF. The DNA for the CDR3 is TGTGCCAGCAGCAAGGAGCCCTGGACAGATACGCAGTATTTT.

The chain links TRBV12-3 or TRBV12-4 to TRBJ2-3; the match to TRBD1 covers 8 bases. J was trimmed by 10 bases and V by 3 bases; bases with no gene match: 3. There are 12 residues in the CDR3. The CDR3 DNA sequence: TGTGCCAGCAGTTTCTTACAGGGGGCGCAGTATTTT. Protein product: CASSFLQGAQYF.

The rearrangement uses TRBV15 and TRBJ1-2; D not resolved. The CDR3 length is 15 residues. With 0 bases removed from V and 4 bases from J, the gap between germline ends came to 12 bases. The germline CDR1 and CDR2 sequences are LNHNV and YYDKDF (reference sequence). The chain's CDR3 is CATSREGALSYGYTF. The CDR3 coding sequence is TGTGCCACCAGCAGAGAAGGAGCGCTCAGCTATGGCTACACCTTC.

CDR3 nucleotides: TGTGCCAGTAGTATGTCCCCGACAGGGATGAACACTGAAGCTTTCTTT. Translation gives CASSMSPTGMNTEAFF. V gene TRBV19 combines with J gene TRBJ1-1; 7 nucleotides agree with TRBD1. Losses at the gene ends were 3 bases for V and 0 bases for J; bases not matched to a gene: 7. Germline V gene data show CDR1 as LNHDA and CDR2 as SQIVND (reference sequence). The CDR3 is 16 amino acids.

Notes on this clone: Other DNA sequences within the sample encode an identical CDR3. V gene TRBV6-5 combines with J gene TRBJ1-2, with 7 bases that match TRBD1. V lost 0 bases to trimming and J lost 7 bases; unmatched junction nucleotides: 2. The CDR3 has 13 residues. In germline, CDR1 is MNHEY, CDR2 SVGAGI. The chain's CDR3 is CASSYSGGGGYTF. The CDR3 DNA is TGTGCCAGCAGTTACTCAGGGGGCGGTGGCTACACCTTC.

The chain links TRBV9 to TRBJ2-3; 10 bases agree with TRBD2. V lost 0 bases to trimming and J lost 5 bases; unmatched junction nucleotides: 6. The germline gives CDR1 SGDLS, CDR2 YYNGEE. The CDR3 consists of 16 residues. As DNA, the CDR3 is TGTGCCAGCAGCGTAGGAAGCGGGGGGGCCGGAGATACGCAGTATTTT. Its translation is CASSVGSGGAGDTQYF. Based on the CDR3 plus reference TRBV9 and TRBJ2-3, the full variable domain is DSGVTQTPKHLITATGQRVTLRCSPRSGDLSVYWYQQSLDQGLQFLIQYYNGEERAKGNILERFSAQQFPDLHSELNLSSLELGDSALYFCASSVGSGGAGDTQYFGPGTRLTVL.

This clone appeared a few times. V is TRBV9 and J is TRBJ1-2; 11 nucleotides agree with TRBD1. Trimming at V came to 4 bases and at J to 4 bases, leaving 9 bases not matched to a gene. The length of the CDR3 is 16 residues. Germline values: CDR1 SGDLS, CDR2 YYNGEE. This CDR3 reads CASSPTTGTGGYGYTF. CDR3 in DNA: TGTGCCAGCAGCCCTACCACCGGGACAGGGGGCTATGGCTACACCTTC. The variable domain in full, completed from reference TRBV9 and TRBJ1-2, reads DSGVTQTPKHLITATGQRVTLRCSPRSGDLSVYWYQQSLDQGLQFLIQYYNGEERAKGNILERFSAQQFPDLHSELNLSSLELGDSALYFCASSPTTGTGGYGYTFGSGTRLTVV.

V is TRBV7-2 and J is TRBJ2-3; 11 nucleotides align to TRBD1. Germline V lookup: CDR1 SGHTA, CDR2 FQGNSA. This CDR3 has 15 residues. J gave up 4 bases and V 5 bases, and 5 bases lay outside the gene matches. CDR3 in amino acids: CASSLRTGGADTQYF. DNA of the CDR3: TGTGCCAGCAGCCTCAGGACAGGGGGCGCAGATACGCAGTATTTT.

The chain couples TRBV10-3 to TRBJ1-6, with a tentative D call TRBD1 (6 bases). Germline assignment: CDR1 ENHRY and CDR2 SYGVKD. This CDR3 spans 15 amino acids. The germline V and J ends were trimmed by 0 bases and 5 bases, with 8 bases remaining between them. CDR3 in DNA: TGTGCCATCAGTGAGTCTGGGACAAATAATTCACCCCTCCACTTT. This encodes CAISESGTNNSPLHF.

This clone has more than one count but fewer than ten. The V call is TRBV20-1, the J call TRBJ2-7; 8 bases match TRBD2. The J segment lost 4 bases and the V segment lost 3 bases, leaving 11 bases of the junction unmatched. Germline values: CDR1 DFQATT, CDR2 SNEGSKA (reference sequence). The CDR3 loop spans 15 amino acids. The CDR3 spells CSASPRGGYWYEQYF. CDR3 nucleotides: TGCAGTGCTAGTCCCCGGGGGGGGTATTGGTACGAGCAGTACTTC.

The rearrangement joins TRBV5-1 to TRBJ1-1; tentatively, D is TRBD1 (6 bases). The CDR3 is 15 amino acids. Trimming took off 3 bases at V and 2 bases at J, with 14 bases between the two ends. CDR1 is SGHRS and CDR2 is YFSETQ in the germline V gene. The CDR3 spells CASSSNSDSNTEAFF. CDR3 nucleotides: TGCGCCAGCAGCTCCAATTCGGACAGCAACACTGAAGCTTTCTTT.

The chain uses TRBV28 and TRBJ2-7; no firm D call. CDR3 length: 13 residues. Between the trimmed V and J ends, which lost 7 bases and 7 bases, there was a span of 17 bases. Germline loops: CDR1 MDHEN, CDR2 SYDVKM. The DNA for the CDR3 is TGTGCCAGCACCGTTAGTCTGCTGGAGGAGCAGTACTTC. It translates to CASTVSLLEEQYF.

This chain links TRBV5-1 with TRBJ1-1; D call uncertain. The V gene's germline CDR1 is SGHRS and CDR2 YFSETQ. Deletions cut 0 bases from V and 0 bases from J, with 15 bases between. This CDR3 has 17 residues. CDR3 in amino acids: CASSLEASRQLNTEAFF. The CDR3 DNA follows: TGCGCCAGCAGCTTGGAGGCCTCGCGACAACTGAACACTGAAGCTTTCTTT.

The rearrangement joins TRBV27 to TRBJ2-1, with TRBD2 matching over 10 bases. The V and J ends lost 5 bases and 7 bases, in that order; junction bases with no gene match: 14. The germline V gene has CDR1 MNHEY and CDR2 SMNVEV (reference sequence). The CDR3 totals 17 residues. CDR3 amino acids: CASSLLPGTSVPNEQFF. The CDR3 DNA is TGTGCCAGCAGTCTTTTACCCGGGACTAGCGTTCCGAATGAGCAGTTCTTC.

The chain carries TRBV19 and TRBJ1-2, with 9 nucleotides matching TRBD1. The germline CDR1 and CDR2 sequences are LNHDA and SQIVND (reference sequence). V dropped 7 bases and J dropped 4; count of bases not matched to a gene: 16. The CDR3 consists of 17 residues. For the CDR3, the DNA is TGTGCCAGTACCCTATCATTCAGGACAGGGGAACTCTATGGCTACACCTTC. It is translated as CASTLSFRTGELYGYTF.

The V and J genes are TRBV6-5 and TRBJ1-5, with D unresolved. Germline V gene data show CDR1 as MNHEY and CDR2 as SVGAGI. This CDR3 has 14 residues. Trimming shortened V by 5 bases and J by 6 bases, and 14 bases separated the two germline ends. CDR3 DNA: TGTGCCAGCAGTCCAGATTTGGAGGGTCAGCCCCAGCATTTT. Translation: CASSPDLEGQPQHF.

This chain connects TRBV19 to TRBJ1-1; D uncertain. Germline CDR1 LNHDA, CDR2 SQIVND (reference sequence). The CDR3 loop spans 16 amino acids. The germline V and J ends were trimmed by 1 base and 4 bases, with 16 bases remaining between them. For the CDR3, the DNA is TGTGCCAGTAGTATAGCCGCGGGCGGCTCCGGCACTGAAGCTTTCTTT. Protein product: CASSIAAGGSGTEAFF.

The chain couples TRBV30 to TRBJ2-7; a possible D gene is TRBD1 (6 bases). Trimming cost V 1 base and J 5 bases, with 12 bases left between them. CDR3 length: 13 residues. From germline, CDR1 is GTSNPN and CDR2 SVGIG (reference sequence). DNA of the CDR3: TGTGCCTGGAGTGCCCTCAGGGGTAACGAGCAGTACTTC. It encodes CAWSALRGNEQYF.

J is TRBJ1-3 and V is TRBV5-5, with D possibly TRBD1 on 6 matching bases. V lost 4 bases to trimming and J lost 0 bases, with 17 bases between them. The CDR3 runs to 17 residues. Germline V gene data show CDR1 as SGHKS and CDR2 as YYEKEE (reference sequence). The CDR3: CASSLQGLLVSGNTIYF. CDR3 sequence (DNA): TGTGCCAGCAGCCTACAGGGCCTCCTCGTCTCTGGAAACACCATATATTTT.